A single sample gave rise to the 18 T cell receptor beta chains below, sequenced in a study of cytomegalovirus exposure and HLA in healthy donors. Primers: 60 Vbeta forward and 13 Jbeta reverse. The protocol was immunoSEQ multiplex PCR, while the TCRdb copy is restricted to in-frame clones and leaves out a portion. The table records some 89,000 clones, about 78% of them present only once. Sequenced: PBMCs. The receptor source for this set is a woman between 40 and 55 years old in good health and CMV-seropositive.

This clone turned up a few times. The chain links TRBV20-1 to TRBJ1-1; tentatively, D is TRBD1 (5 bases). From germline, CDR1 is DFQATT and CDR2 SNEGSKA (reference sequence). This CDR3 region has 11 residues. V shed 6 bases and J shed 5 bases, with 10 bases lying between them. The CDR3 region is CSADIRTEAFF. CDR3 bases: TGCAGTGCGGACATCAGAACTGAAGCTTTCTTT.

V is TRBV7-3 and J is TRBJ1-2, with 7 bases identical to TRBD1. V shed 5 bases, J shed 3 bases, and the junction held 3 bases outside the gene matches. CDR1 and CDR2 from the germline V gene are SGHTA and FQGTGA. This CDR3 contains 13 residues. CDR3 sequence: CASSEGQHYGYTF. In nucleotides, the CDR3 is TGTGCCAGCAGCGAGGGACAGCACTATGGCTACACCTTC.

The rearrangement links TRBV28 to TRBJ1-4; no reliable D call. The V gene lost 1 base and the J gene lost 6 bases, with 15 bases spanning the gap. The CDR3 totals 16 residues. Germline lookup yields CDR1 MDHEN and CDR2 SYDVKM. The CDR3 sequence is CASSLYPSREDEKLFF. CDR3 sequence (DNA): TGTGCCAGCAGTTTATACCCGTCGAGGGAAGATGAAAAACTGTTTTTT.

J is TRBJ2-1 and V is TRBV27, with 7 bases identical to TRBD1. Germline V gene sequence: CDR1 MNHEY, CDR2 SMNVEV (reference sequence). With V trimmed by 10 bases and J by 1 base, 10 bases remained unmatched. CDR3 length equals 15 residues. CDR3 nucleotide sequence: TGTGCCACACGGGACAGCCATCAATCCTACAATGAGCAGTTCTTC. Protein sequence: CATRDSHQSYNEQFF.

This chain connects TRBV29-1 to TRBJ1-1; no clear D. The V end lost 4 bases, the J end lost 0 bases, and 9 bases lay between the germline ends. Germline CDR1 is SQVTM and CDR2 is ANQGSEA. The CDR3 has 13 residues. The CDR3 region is CSVVGEVNTEAFF. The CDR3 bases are TGCAGCGTTGTCGGGGAGGTGAACACTGAAGCTTTCTTT.

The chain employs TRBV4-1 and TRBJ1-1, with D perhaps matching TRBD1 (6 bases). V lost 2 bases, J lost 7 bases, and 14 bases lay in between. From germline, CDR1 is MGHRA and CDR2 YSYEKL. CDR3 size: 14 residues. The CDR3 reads CASSQLGGLGEAFF. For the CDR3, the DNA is TGCGCCAGCAGCCAATTGGGGGGGCTCGGTGAAGCTTTCTTT.

Written as DNA, the CDR3 is TGTGCCAGCAGCTTATTAGTCGGGAGGGACGAGCAGTACTTC. Its translation is CASSLLVGRDEQYF. The gene calls are TRBV7-2 and TRBJ2-7, with 8 bases fitting TRBD2. V trimming: 2 bases; J trimming: 5 bases; junction bases outside the gene matches: 5. CDR1 is SGHTA, CDR2 FQGNSA, per germline. The CDR3 loop spans 14 amino acids. The full variable domain, in which reference TRBV7-2 and TRBJ2-7 provide the parts outside the CDR3, is GAGVSQSPSNKVTEKGKDVELRCDPISGHTALYWYRQSLGQGLEFLIYFQGNSAPDKSGLPSDRFSAERTGGSVSTLTIQRTQQEDSAVYLCASSLLVGRDEQYFGPGTRLTVT.

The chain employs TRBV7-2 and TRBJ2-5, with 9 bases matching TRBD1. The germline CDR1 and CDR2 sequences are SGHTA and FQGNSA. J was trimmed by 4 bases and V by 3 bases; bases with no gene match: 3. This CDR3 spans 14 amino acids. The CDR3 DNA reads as TGTGCCAGCAGCTTGCCACAGGGGGCAGAGACCCAGTACTTC. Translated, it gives CASSLPQGAETQYF.

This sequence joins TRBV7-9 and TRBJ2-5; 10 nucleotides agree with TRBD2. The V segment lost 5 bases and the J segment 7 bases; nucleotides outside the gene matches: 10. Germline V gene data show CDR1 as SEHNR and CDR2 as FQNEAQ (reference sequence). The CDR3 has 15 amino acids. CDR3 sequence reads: CASSIRTSGHLTQYF. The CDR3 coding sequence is TGTGCCAGCAGCATAAGGACTAGCGGTCACTTGACCCAGTACTTC.

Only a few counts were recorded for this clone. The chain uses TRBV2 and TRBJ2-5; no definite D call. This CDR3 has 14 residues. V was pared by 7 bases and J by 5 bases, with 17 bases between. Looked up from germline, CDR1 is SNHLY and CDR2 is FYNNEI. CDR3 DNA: TGTGCCAGCACCACGCGCAAAGCGTGGGAGACCCAGTACTTC. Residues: CASTTRKAWETQYF. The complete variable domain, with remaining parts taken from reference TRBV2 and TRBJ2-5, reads EPEVTQTPSHQVTQMGQEVILRCVPISNHLYFYWYRQILGQKVEFLVSFYNNEISEKSEIFDDQFSVERPDGSNFTLKIRSTKLEDSAMYFCASTTRKAWETQYFGPGTRLLVL.

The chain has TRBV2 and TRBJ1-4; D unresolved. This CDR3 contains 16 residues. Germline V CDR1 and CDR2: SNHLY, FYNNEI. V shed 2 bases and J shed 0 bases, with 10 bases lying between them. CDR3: CASSEWETATNEKLFF. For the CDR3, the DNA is TGTGCCAGCAGTGAATGGGAGACCGCAACTAATGAAAAACTGTTTTTT.

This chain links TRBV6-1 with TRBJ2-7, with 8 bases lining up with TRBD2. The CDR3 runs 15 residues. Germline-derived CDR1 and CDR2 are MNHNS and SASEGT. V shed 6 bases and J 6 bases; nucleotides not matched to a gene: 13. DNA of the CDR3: TGTGCCAGCAGAGGGCTAGCGGGCCCCAGTCTCGAGCAGTACTTC. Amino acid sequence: CASRGLAGPSLEQYF.

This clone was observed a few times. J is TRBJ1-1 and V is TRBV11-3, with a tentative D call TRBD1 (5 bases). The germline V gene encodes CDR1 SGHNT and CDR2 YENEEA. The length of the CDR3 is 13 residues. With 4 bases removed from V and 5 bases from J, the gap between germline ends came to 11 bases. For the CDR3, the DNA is TGTGCCAGCAGCTCAGACAGAGGTACTGAAGCTTTCTTT. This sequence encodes CASSSDRGTEAFF.

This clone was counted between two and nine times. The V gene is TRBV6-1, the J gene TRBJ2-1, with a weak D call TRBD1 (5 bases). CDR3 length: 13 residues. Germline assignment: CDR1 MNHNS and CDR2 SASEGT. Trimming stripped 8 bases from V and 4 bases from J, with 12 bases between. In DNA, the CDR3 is TGTGCCAGCTCTAGGGGAACTTACAATGAGCAGTTCTTC. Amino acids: CASSRGTYNEQFF.

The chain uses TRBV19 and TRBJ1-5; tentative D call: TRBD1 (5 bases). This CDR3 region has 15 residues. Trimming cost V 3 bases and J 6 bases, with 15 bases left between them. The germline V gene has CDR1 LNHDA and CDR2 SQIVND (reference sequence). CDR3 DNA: TGTGCCAGTAGTATCTTTAGCAGGGCTAGTCAGCCCCAGCATTTT. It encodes CASSIFSRASQPQHF.

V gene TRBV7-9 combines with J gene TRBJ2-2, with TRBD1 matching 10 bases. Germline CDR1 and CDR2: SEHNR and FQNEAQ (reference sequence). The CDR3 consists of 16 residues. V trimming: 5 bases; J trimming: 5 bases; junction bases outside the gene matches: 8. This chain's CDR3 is CASSNPGQGRTGELFF. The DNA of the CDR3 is TGTGCCAGCAGCAATCCGGGACAGGGGCGGACCGGGGAGCTGTTTTTT.

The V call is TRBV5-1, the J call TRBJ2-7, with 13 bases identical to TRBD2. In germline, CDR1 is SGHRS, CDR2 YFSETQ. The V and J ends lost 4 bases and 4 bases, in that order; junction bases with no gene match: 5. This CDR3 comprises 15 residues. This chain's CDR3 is CASSPGTSGTYEQYF. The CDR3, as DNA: TGCGCCAGCAGCCCCGGGACTAGCGGGACGTACGAGCAGTACTTC.

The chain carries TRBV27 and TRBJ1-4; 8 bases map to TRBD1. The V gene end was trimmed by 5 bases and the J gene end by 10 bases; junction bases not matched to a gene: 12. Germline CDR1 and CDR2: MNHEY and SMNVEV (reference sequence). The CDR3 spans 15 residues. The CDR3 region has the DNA TGTGCCAGCAGTGCAGCGGGGACAGGAGAGGGAAAACTGTTTTTT. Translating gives CASSAAGTGEGKLFF.